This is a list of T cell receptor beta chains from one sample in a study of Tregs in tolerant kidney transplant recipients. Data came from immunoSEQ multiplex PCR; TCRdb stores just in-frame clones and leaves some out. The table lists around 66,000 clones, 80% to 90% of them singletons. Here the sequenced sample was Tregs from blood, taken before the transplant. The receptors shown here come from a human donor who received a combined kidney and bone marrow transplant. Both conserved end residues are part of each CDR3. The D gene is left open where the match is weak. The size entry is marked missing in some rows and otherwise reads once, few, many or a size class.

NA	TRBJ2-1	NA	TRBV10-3	TGTGCCATCAGTGACCTTAATGTGCAGTTCTTC	CAISDLNVQFF
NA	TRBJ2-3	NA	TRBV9	TGTGCCAGCAGCGCGGGGACAGATACGCAGTATTTT	CASSAGTDTQYF
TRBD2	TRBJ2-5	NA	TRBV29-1	TGCAGCACCTCCCAGCGGACTAGCGGGCGAGAAGAGACCCAGTACTTC	CSTSQRTSGREETQYF
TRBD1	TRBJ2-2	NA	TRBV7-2	TGTGCCAGCAGCCACGACCAGGGGGCCACCCTGAACACCGGGGAGCTGTTTTTT	CASSHDQGATLNTGELFF
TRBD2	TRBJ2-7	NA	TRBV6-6	TGTGCCAGCAGGGCCACACTAGCGACGAACGAGCAGTACTTC	CASRATLATNEQYF
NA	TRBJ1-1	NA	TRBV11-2	TGTGCCAGCAGCCGTCTGGGGTGGAACACTGAAGCTTTCTTT	CASSRLGWNTEAFF
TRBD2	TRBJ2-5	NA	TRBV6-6	TGTGCCAGCAGGGGGACTAGCGGGACCCAGTACTTC	CASRGTSGTQYF
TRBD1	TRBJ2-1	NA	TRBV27	TGTGCCACCCGGACCGGGACAGGGCAAAGCAGTGAGCAGTTCTTC	CATRTGTGQSSEQFF
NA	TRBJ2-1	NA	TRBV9	TGTGCCAGCAGCGTAGACGGGCGGGCGTCGACCTACAATGAGCAGTTCTTC	CASSVDGRASTYNEQFF
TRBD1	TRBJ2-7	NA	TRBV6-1	TGTGCCAGCAGTGAACGGCTCGGCAGGGGGCATTACGAGCAGTACTTC	CASSERLGRGHYEQYF
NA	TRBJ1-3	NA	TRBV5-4	TGTGCCAGCAGCTCCCTTAGGGGGTCGGCGAACTCTGGAAACACCATATATTTT	CASSSLRGSANSGNTIYF
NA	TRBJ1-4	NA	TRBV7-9	TGTGCCAGCAGCGGGGGGGCAGGGGATGAAAAACTGTTTTTT	CASSGGAGDEKLFF
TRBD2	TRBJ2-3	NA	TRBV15	TGTGCCACCAGCAGTAGACTAGCGGGACCCACAGATACGCAGTATTTT	CATSSRLAGPTDTQYF
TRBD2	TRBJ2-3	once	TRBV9	TGTGCCAGCAGCGTCGGTCCCGGGACTAGCGGGAGAGCAGATACGCAGTATTTT	CASSVGPGTSGRADTQYF
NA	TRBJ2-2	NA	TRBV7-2	TGTGCCAGCAGCTTACGGCCCAACACCGGGGAGCTGTTTTTT	CASSLRPNTGELFF
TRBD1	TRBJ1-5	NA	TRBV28	TGTGCCAGCAGTACAGGGGATCAGCCCCAGCATTTT	CASSTGDQPQHF
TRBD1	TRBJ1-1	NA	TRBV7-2	TGTGCCAGCAGCCGAATCCGGGACAGGGGGATTGCGGACACTGAAGCTTTCTTT	CASSRIRDRGIADTEAFF
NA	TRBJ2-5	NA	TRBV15	TGTGCCACCAGCAGATTTAACAGACAAGAGACCCAGTACTTC	CATSRFNRQETQYF
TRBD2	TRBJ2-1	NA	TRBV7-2	TGTGCCAGCCTACTGGGGACTAGCGGTTACAATGAGCAGTTCTTC	CASLLGTSGYNEQFF
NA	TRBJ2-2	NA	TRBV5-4	TGTGCCAGCAGCCCGCGGGACGTTAATTCCGGGGAGCTGTTTTTT	CASSPRDVNSGELFF
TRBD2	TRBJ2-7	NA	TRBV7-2	TGTGCCAGCAGCTCGGGACTAGCGGGGAGGAGGACCTACGAGCAGTACTTC	CASSSGLAGRRTYEQYF
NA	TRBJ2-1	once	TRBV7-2	TGTGCCAGCAGCTTAGAAGGAGTTGGCCACAATGAGCAGTTCTTC	CASSLEGVGHNEQFF